Below, one T cell receptor beta chain is given with its context. No antigen is known for it. The source of the sample is a study of cytomegalovirus exposure and HLA in healthy donors. The primer mix had 60 Vbeta and 13 Jbeta primers. Method: immunoSEQ multiplex PCR; TCRdb's copy keeps in-frame clones and lacks some. The sample records some 130,000 clones, less than 80% being singletons. The germline V gene has CDR1 SEHNR and CDR2 FQNEAQ (reference sequence). CDR3 length: 14 residues. V lost 6 bases to trimming and J lost 7 bases; unmatched junction nucleotides: 10. General study findings and limits: What was likely a sequencing artifact was a cluster of highly shared sequence variants. In an earlier analysis, about 87% or about 30%: the productive usage of most TCR beta V segments. Using the classifier, cytomegalovirus status was reportedly diagnosed with high specificity and sensitivity. Despite most TCR sequences being rare, some public TCRs occurred in many donors.

The sample taken for sequencing was PBMCs. The sequence came from a man aged 50 to 60 in good health and CMV-seropositive. This chain joins TRBV7-9 and TRBJ2-5, with 8 nucleotides matching TRBD2. In nucleotides, the CDR3 is TGTGCCAGCAGACCGGATGGAGCGGGGGTGACCCAGTACTTC. This gives the protein CASRPDGAGVTQYF.